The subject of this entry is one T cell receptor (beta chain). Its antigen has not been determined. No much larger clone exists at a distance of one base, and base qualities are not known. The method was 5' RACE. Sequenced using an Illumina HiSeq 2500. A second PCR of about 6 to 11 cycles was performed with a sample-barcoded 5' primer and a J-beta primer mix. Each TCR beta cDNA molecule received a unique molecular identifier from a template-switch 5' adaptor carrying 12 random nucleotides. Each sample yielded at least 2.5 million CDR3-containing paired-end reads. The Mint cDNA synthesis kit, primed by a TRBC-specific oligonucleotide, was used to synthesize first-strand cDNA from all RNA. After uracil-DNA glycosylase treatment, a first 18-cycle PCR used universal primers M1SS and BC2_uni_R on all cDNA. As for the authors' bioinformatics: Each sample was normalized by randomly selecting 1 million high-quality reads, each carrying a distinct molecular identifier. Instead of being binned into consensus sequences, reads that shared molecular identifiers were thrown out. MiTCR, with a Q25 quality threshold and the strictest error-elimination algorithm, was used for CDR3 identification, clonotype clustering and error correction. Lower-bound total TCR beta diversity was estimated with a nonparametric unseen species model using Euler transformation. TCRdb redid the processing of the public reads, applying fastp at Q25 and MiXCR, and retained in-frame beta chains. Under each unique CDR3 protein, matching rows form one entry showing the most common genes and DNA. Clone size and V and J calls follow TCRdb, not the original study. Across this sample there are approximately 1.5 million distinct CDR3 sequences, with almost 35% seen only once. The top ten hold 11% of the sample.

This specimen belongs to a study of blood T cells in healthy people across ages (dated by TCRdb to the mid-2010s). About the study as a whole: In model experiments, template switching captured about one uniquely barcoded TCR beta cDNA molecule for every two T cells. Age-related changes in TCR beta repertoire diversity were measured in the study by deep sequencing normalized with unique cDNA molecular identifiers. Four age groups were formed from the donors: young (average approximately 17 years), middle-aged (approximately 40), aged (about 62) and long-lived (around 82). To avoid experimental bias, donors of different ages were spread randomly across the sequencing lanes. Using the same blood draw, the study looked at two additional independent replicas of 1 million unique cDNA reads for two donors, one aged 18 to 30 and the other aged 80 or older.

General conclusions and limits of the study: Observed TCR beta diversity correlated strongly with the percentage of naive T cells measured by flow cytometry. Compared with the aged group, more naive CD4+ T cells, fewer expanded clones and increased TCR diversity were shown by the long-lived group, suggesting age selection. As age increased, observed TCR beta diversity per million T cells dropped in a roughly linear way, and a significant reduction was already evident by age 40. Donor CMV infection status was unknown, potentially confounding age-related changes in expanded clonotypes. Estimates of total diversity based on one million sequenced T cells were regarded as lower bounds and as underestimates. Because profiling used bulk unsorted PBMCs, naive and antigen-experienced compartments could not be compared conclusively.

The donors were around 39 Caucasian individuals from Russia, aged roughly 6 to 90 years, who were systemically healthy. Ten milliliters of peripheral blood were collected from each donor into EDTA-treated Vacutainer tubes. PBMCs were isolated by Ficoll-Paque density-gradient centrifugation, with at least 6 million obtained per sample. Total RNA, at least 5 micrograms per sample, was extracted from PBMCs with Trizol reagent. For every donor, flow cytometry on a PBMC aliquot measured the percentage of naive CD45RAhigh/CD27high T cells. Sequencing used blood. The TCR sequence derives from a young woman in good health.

Here is the DNA: TGTGCCAGCAGTTCTGAGTACTCCTATAATTCACCCCTCCACTTT. Translated, this gives CASSSEYSYNSPLHF. The V gene is TRBV6-5 and the J gene is TRBJ1-6, with the D segment identity uncertain. V is clipped by 4 bases and J by 0 bases, and the sequence between their germline boundaries is 7 bases long. Reading the germline V gene gives CDR1 MNHEY and CDR2 SVGAGI. From its cysteine to its phenylalanine, the CDR3 spans 15 amino acids. Just CDR3 DNA is preserved here, 45 bases in frame from base 1.